This T cell receptor beta chain was recovered during a study of read filtering for tumor transcriptome and immune sequencing. Overall study: DNase treatment preceded whole-transcriptome library preparation.

This clonotype was observed many times. No antigen is known for it. The ends lost 4 bases at V and 4 bases at J; junction bases unmatched: 5. Looked up from germline, CDR1 is MNHEY and CDR2 is SVGAGI. CDR3 length equals 14 residues. General study findings and limits: Without single-read clonotypes, shared clonotype proportions correlated more between IR-seq and RNA-seq. IR-seq captured clonotypes deeper and more reliably than RNA-seq.

Every patient had bone marrow sampled while the disease was active. From around 440 ng of RNA, a library with molecular barcoded alpha/delta and beta/gamma adaptors was made. TCRdb passed the reads through MiXCR, listing each CDR3 protein once. The sample consists of roughly 60,000 distinct CDR3 sequences, roughly 20% of them appearing once. The clonotype originates from a donor at least 40 years old with multiple myeloma. The genes are TRBV6-5 and TRBJ2-5; 8 bases align to TRBD1. The sequenced material came from a population of CD138-negative cells sorted from bone marrow. The CDR3 nucleotides read TGTGCCAGCAGTTCACGAGACAGGGGAGAGACCCAGTACTTC. This translates into CASSSRDRGETQYF.